These 15 T cell receptor beta chains were all obtained from the same sample, sequenced in a study of T cell responses to AZD1222 COVID-19 vaccine. TCRdb's table, derived via immunoSEQ multiplex PCR, lists solely in-frame clones and lacks some. This table holds some 140,000 clones, around 93% found once. The sample was peripheral blood, taken 28 days after the second AZD1222 dose. The receptors shown here come from an adult who received the AZD1222 COVID-19 vaccine.

In its sample, this clone was seen many times. The chain couples TRBV19 to TRBJ1-1, with 7 bases identical to TRBD1. There are 16 residues in the CDR3. The germline CDR1 and CDR2 sequences are LNHDA and SQIVND (reference sequence). J was trimmed by 0 bases and V by 5 bases; bases with no gene match: 9. The CDR3 region is CASSEDRRSLNTEAFF. The CDR3 coding sequence is TGTGCCAGTAGTGAGGACAGGAGGTCGTTGAACACTGAAGCTTTCTTT. Filled out from reference TRBV19 and TRBJ1-1, the complete variable domain reads DGGITQSPKYLFRKEGQNVTLSCEQNLNHDAMYWYRQDPGQGLRLIYYSQIVNDFQKGDIAEGYSVSREKKESFPLTVTSAQKNPTAFYLCASSEDRRSLNTEAFFGQGTRLTVV.

This clone came up a few times. The chain has TRBV19 and TRBJ1-2; 7 nucleotides match TRBD1. CDR3 length: 15 amino acids. Germline trimming cut 5 bases from V and 4 bases from J; bases unmatched to any gene: 10. The germline V gene encodes CDR1 LNHDA and CDR2 SQIVND (reference sequence). The CDR3 spells CASSGPAGQSYGYTF. The DNA of the CDR3 is TGTGCCAGTAGTGGTCCGGCGGGACAGAGCTATGGCTACACCTTC.

This chain connects TRBV27 to TRBJ2-3; unclear D gene. Germline V gene sequence: CDR1 MNHEY, CDR2 SMNVEV (reference sequence). V lost 0 bases, J lost 8 bases, and 15 bases lay in between. CDR3 length equals 15 residues. The DNA for the CDR3 is TGTGCCAGCAGTTTATCCAACCGGTGGGAAGCTACGCAGTATTTT. As protein: CASSLSNRWEATQYF.

The chain has TRBV4-2 and TRBJ2-3; possibly TRBD1 for D (6 bases). From germline, CDR1 is LGHNA and CDR2 YNFKEQ. The CDR3 consists of 15 residues. The V and J ends lost 0 bases and 3 bases respectively, with 10 bases between them. Here the CDR3 DNA reads TGTGCCAGCAGCCAAGAAGGGGGAACGACAGATACGCAGTATTTT. Its translation is CASSQEGGTTDTQYF.

In this sample, this clone turned up once. The rearrangement uses TRBV11-3 and TRBJ1-1, with 7 positions matching TRBD1. This CDR3 spans 13 amino acids. The junction had 6 bases not matched to a gene; V was cut back by 5 bases and J by 6 bases. Germline assignment: CDR1 SGHNT and CDR2 YENEEA. CDR3 in amino acids: CASSPTGEAEAFF. In DNA form, the CDR3 reads TGTGCCAGCAGCCCTACAGGGGAGGCTGAAGCTTTCTTT.

The J gene is TRBJ1-1, the V gene TRBV6-6; D may be TRBD1 (5 bases). The CDR3 has 14 amino acids. Germline CDR1 and CDR2: MNHNY and SVGAGI (reference sequence). V was pared by 1 base and J by 4 bases, with 10 bases between. Written as DNA, the CDR3 is TGTGCCAGCAGTTACTGGGGTGGGGCCACTGAAGCTTTCTTT. Residues: CASSYWGGATEAFF.

The chain links TRBV2 to TRBJ1-5, with no clear D. The germline CDR1 and CDR2 sequences are SNHLY and FYNNEI. Trimming removed 0 bases from V and 10 bases from J, with 16 bases in between. The CDR3 runs to 15 residues. CDR3 loop: CASSEALTVSQPQHF. The CDR3 DNA follows: TGTGCCAGCAGTGAAGCGCTTACGGTGTCCCAACCCCAGCATTTT.

V usage is TRBV2 and J usage is TRBJ2-5, with 8 positions matching TRBD1. Germline V CDR1 and CDR2: SNHLY, FYNNEI. Losses at the gene ends were 2 bases for V and 5 bases for J; bases not matched to a gene: 4. The CDR3 loop spans 14 amino acids. The CDR3, as DNA: TGTGCCAGCAGTGAACAGGGGGCAGCTGAGACCCAGTACTTC. Translating gives CASSEQGAAETQYF.

J is TRBJ2-7 and V is TRBV27; D is unclear. Trimming pared 5 bases from V and 0 bases from J, leaving 8 bases between. Looked up from germline, CDR1 is MNHEY and CDR2 is SMNVEV (reference sequence). This CDR3 has 13 amino acids. The CDR3 coding sequence is TGTGCCAGCAGTCTGACTGTCTCCTACGAGCAGTACTTC. As protein: CASSLTVSYEQYF.

This clone was seen a single time. The chain combines TRBV19 with TRBJ1-1, with D uncertain. The germline V and J ends were trimmed by 3 bases and 2 bases, with 7 bases remaining between them. The CDR3 extends over 13 amino acids. Germline assignment: CDR1 LNHDA and CDR2 SQIVND (reference sequence). The CDR3 spells CASSMATNTEAFF. DNA for the CDR3: TGTGCCAGTAGTATGGCGACTAACACTGAAGCTTTCTTT.

This chain joins TRBV7-8 and TRBJ1-3, with D hard to call. V shed 5 bases and J shed 3 bases, with 11 bases lying between them. The CDR3 contains 14 residues. Germline V gives CDR1 SGHVS, CDR2 FQNEAQ. This CDR3 reads CASSPSAGGNTIYF. For the CDR3, the DNA is TGTGCCAGCAGCCCATCAGCAGGTGGAAACACCATATATTTT.

The V gene is TRBV21-1, the J gene TRBJ2-1; TRBD2 reflects the table's D call only, with no check against the DNA. TRBV21-1 is tagged as a pseudogene. This CDR3 has 17 residues. The CDR3 is CASSKVRVCSSYNEQFF. The CDR3, as DNA: TGTGCCAGCAGCAAAGTTCGAGTTTGTAGCTCCTACAATGAGCAGTTCTTC.

Concerning this clone itself: The junction and the germline gene differ at one end; a read error may be behind it. The chain combines TRBV6-5 with TRBJ2-1; TRBD1 matches 7 bases. Germline V gene lookup returns CDR1 MNHEY and CDR2 SVGAGI. The CDR3 sequence is 15 residues long. In DNA form, the CDR3 reads TGTGCCAGCAGCAGGGACAGAATCTCCTTCAATGAGCAGTTCTTC. It yields the protein CASSRDRISFNEQFF.

This chain connects TRBV19 to TRBJ1-1, with no clear D. V was cut by 5 bases and J by 0 bases, with 4 bases left in between. Germline V CDR1 and CDR2: LNHDA, SQIVND (reference sequence). The CDR3 is 12 residues long. The CDR3 nucleotides read TGTGCCAGTAGTCGGTTGAACACTGAAGCTTTCTTT. It translates to CASSRLNTEAFF. Using reference TRBV19 and TRBJ1-1 for the parts outside the CDR3, the full variable domain is DGGITQSPKYLFRKEGQNVTLSCEQNLNHDAMYWYRQDPGQGLRLIYYSQIVNDFQKGDIAEGYSVSREKKESFPLTVTSAQKNPTAFYLCASSRLNTEAFFGQGTRLTVV.

This clone was found once. J is TRBJ2-3 and V is TRBV4-1; 10 bases fit TRBD1. There are 18 residues in the CDR3. The germline V gene has CDR1 MGHRA and CDR2 YSYEKL. Trimming removed 2 bases from V and 8 bases from J; junction bases left unmatched: 16. CDR3 sequence reads: CASSQQAGGQGPMVTQYF. The CDR3 DNA sequence: TGCGCCAGCAGCCAACAGGCCGGGGGACAGGGGCCCATGGTTACGCAGTATTTT.